The 32 T cell receptor beta chains reported below all come from one sample, sequenced in a study of PD-L1 blockade in urothelial cancer. TCRdb's copy holds only in-frame clones and misses some; the assay was immunoSEQ multiplex PCR. The sample records around 70,000 clones, around 83% being singletons. The time point denotes: pretreatment peripheral blood. The source material was PBMCs, sampled around atezolizumab (anti-PD-L1) treatment. The receptors shown here come from a woman aged 70 to 79 with urothelial cancer.

The chain links TRBV19 to TRBJ2-7; D remains unclear. Germline V gene lookup returns CDR1 LNHDA and CDR2 SQIVND (reference sequence). CDR3 size: 12 residues. Trimming stripped 7 bases from V and 4 bases from J, with 11 bases between. CDR3 coding DNA: TGTGCCAGTACCCCGGTCTTATACGAGCAGTACTTC. It yields the protein CASTPVLYEQYF.

The chain combines TRBV6-5 with TRBJ1-1; D may be TRBD1 (5 bases). V was pared by 7 bases and J by 11 bases, with 20 bases between. This CDR3 comprises 13 residues. Germline CDR1 and CDR2: MNHEY and SVGAGI. The CDR3, as DNA: TGTGCCAGCACTCCTCCGGGGGGTATCGGCGCTTTCTTT. The encoded protein is CASTPPGGIGAFF.

This clone was observed once. This chain connects TRBV30 to TRBJ2-7, with 9 bases identical to TRBD1. CDR3 length: 13 residues. V dropped 3 bases and J dropped 6; count of bases not matched to a gene: 6. Per the germline V gene, CDR1 is GTSNPN and CDR2 is SVGIG (reference sequence). CDR3 sequence (DNA): TGTGCCTGGAGCAAACAGGGGGCTGGCGAGCAGTACTTC. This codes for CAWSKQGAGEQYF.

V usage is TRBV7-2 and J usage is TRBJ2-4, with a possible D match to TRBD2 (6 bases). Germline CDR1 and CDR2: SGHTA and FQGNSA. V was cut by 6 bases and J by 9 bases, with 21 bases left in between. This CDR3 has 15 amino acids. The CDR3 loop reads CASSSTSNSLGIQYF. CDR3 in DNA: TGTGCCAGCAGTTCTACTAGCAACTCTCTGGGCATTCAGTACTTC.

CDR3 DNA sequence: TGTGCCAGCAGCTTGTTGACAGGGGCTGAAGCTTTCTTT. Translated: CASSLLTGAEAFF. This sequence joins TRBV5-5 and TRBJ1-1; 8 positions agree with TRBD1. The germline gives CDR1 SGHKS, CDR2 YYEKEE (reference sequence). J lost 6 bases, V lost 1 base, and 2 bases had no gene match. The length of the CDR3 is 13 residues.

This chain connects TRBV5-1 to TRBJ2-5, with D possibly TRBD2 on 6 matching bases. The V gene's germline CDR1 is SGHRS and CDR2 YFSETQ. The CDR3 is made up of 15 amino acids. Trimming left V 1 base short and J 5 bases short, with 15 bases between. Here the CDR3 reads CASSLNAPSGETQYF. The DNA for the CDR3 is TGCGCCAGCAGCTTGAACGCCCCGAGCGGGGAGACCCAGTACTTC. The whole variable domain, filled in from reference TRBV5-1 and TRBJ2-5, reads KAGVTQTPRYLIKTRGQQVTLSCSPISGHRSVSWYQQTPGQGLQFLFEYFSETQRNKGNFPGRFSGRQFSNSRSEMNVSTLELGDSALYLCASSLNAPSGETQYFGPGTRLLVL.

The V and J genes are TRBV2 and TRBJ2-1, with 7 bases that match TRBD2. V was clipped by 8 bases and J by 4 bases; unmatched bases: 5. The CDR3 sequence is 13 residues long. Looked up from germline, CDR1 is SNHLY and CDR2 is FYNNEI. The CDR3 sequence is CASGSGIYNEQFF. The DNA of the CDR3 is TGTGCCAGCGGGAGCGGGATTTACAATGAGCAGTTCTTC. The full variable domain, completed using reference TRBV2 and TRBJ2-1, is EPEVTQTPSHQVTQMGQEVILRCVPISNHLYFYWYRQILGQKVEFLVSFYNNEISEKSEIFDDQFSVERPDGSNFTLKIRSTKLEDSAMYFCASGSGIYNEQFFGPGTRLTVL.

This clone was observed many times. V and J are TRBV5-6 and TRBJ1-6; D uncertain. This CDR3 is 14 amino acids long. The V end was cut by 0 bases, the J end by 4 bases, with 5 bases between. Germline CDR1 and CDR2: SGHDT and YYEEEE. The CDR3 DNA follows: TGTGCCAGCAGCTTGGCGGGTTATAATTCACCCCTCCACTTT. This codes for CASSLAGYNSPLHF.

V gene TRBV6-1 combines with J gene TRBJ2-3; TRBD1 might be the D (5 bases). Germline CDR1 and CDR2: MNHNS and SASEGT. Trimming took off 1 base at V and 5 bases at J, with 16 bases between the two ends. The CDR3 length is 16 residues. CDR3 in DNA: TGTGCCAGCAGTGAAGGGGCCCAGGGCTGGGTAGATACGCAGTATTTT. Protein sequence: CASSEGAQGWVDTQYF.

This chain uses TRBV9 with TRBJ1-2, with 10 bases matching TRBD1. V shed 3 bases, J shed 4 bases, and the junction held 9 bases outside the gene matches. CDR1 is SGDLS and CDR2 is YYNGEE in the germline V gene. The CDR3 has 16 residues. This chain's CDR3 is CASSGAPGQGTYGYTF. CDR3 sequence (DNA): TGTGCCAGCAGCGGGGCCCCGGGACAGGGGACCTATGGCTACACCTTC.

The chain has TRBV18 and TRBJ2-1; 12 nucleotides align to TRBD2. Trimming took 3 bases from V and 9 from J; bases not matched to a gene: 9. Germline V lookup: CDR1 KGHSH, CDR2 LQKENI. The CDR3 runs to 16 residues. The CDR3 is CASSPQLAGGPGEQFF. In DNA, the CDR3 is TGTGCCAGCTCACCGCAACTAGCGGGAGGCCCGGGTGAGCAGTTCTTC.

V gene TRBV11-2 combines with J gene TRBJ2-7; 12 bases fit TRBD2. From germline, CDR1 is SGHAT and CDR2 FQNNGV. Trimming took 2 bases from V and 3 from J; bases not matched to a gene: 14. The CDR3 loop spans 19 amino acids. The CDR3 DNA follows: TGTGCCAGCAGCTTATTTGGTGCTAGCGGGGGGGCTTCCCACTACGAGCAGTACTTC. This encodes CASSLFGASGGASHYEQYF.

The rearrangement joins TRBV19 to TRBJ1-2, with 8 bases lining up with TRBD1. From germline, CDR1 is LNHDA and CDR2 SQIVND (reference sequence). The V segment lost 5 bases and the J segment 8 bases; nucleotides outside the gene matches: 10. This CDR3 region has 14 residues. In DNA form, the CDR3 reads TGTGCCAGTAGTTCCGGACAGGGAAGAGGCGGCTACACCTTC. Amino acids: CASSSGQGRGGYTF.

This clone occurred a few times. The identical CDR3 is also encoded by other nucleotide sequences in the sample. The CDR3 DNA sequence: TGTGCCAGCAGTTATCCCCAAAGCACAGATACGCAGTATTTT. It yields the protein CASSYPQSTDTQYF. The chain joins TRBV6-6 to TRBJ2-3; no reliable D call. The V end was cut by 3 bases, the J end by 0 bases, with 7 bases between. This CDR3 has 14 amino acids. The germline V gene has CDR1 MNHNY and CDR2 SVGAGI (reference sequence).

V gene TRBV6-1 combines with J gene TRBJ2-3, with 10 positions matching TRBD2. This CDR3 comprises 15 residues. In germline, CDR1 is MNHNS, CDR2 SASEGT. Germline trimming cut 8 bases from V and 4 bases from J; bases unmatched to any gene: 9. CDR3 coding DNA: TGTGCCAGCCCCGCGGCTAGCGGGAGTGCAGATACGCAGTATTTT. It yields the protein CASPAASGSADTQYF.

This chain joins TRBV10-3 and TRBJ1-2, with D perhaps TRBD1 (5 bases). Germline loops: CDR1 ENHRY, CDR2 SYGVKD. The CDR3 loop spans 14 amino acids. Trimming cost V 4 bases and J 0 bases, with 9 bases left between them. The CDR3 DNA reads as TGTGCCATCAGTGCCTCGACAGCTAACTATGGCTACACCTTC. It yields the protein CAISASTANYGYTF.

This chain links TRBV21-1 with TRBJ2-4; TRBD1 is taken as the D call from the table, unchecked against the DNA. TRBV21-1 is deemed a pseudogene. The CDR3 is made up of 17 amino acids. In DNA form, the CDR3 reads TGTGCCAGCAGCAGCAAGGAGGGACAGTTAGCCAAAAACATTCAGTACTTC. It is translated as CASSSKEGQLAKNIQYF.

The chain links TRBV19 to TRBJ2-3, with TRBD2 matching over 11 bases. Per the germline V gene, CDR1 is LNHDA and CDR2 is SQIVND (reference sequence). The junction had 6 bases not matched to a gene; V was cut back by 5 bases and J by 2 bases. This CDR3 spans 16 amino acids. The CDR3 is CASSYSGGGYTDTQYF. The CDR3 DNA is TGTGCCAGTAGTTATAGCGGGGGGGGCTACACAGATACGCAGTATTTT. The whole variable domain, filled in from reference TRBV19 and TRBJ2-3, reads DGGITQSPKYLFRKEGQNVTLSCEQNLNHDAMYWYRQDPGQGLRLIYYSQIVNDFQKGDIAEGYSVSREKKESFPLTVTSAQKNPTAFYLCASSYSGGGYTDTQYFGPGTRLTVL.

The chain employs TRBV5-6 and TRBJ1-1, with 10 bases identical to TRBD1. Trimming cost V 2 bases and J 3 bases; bases outside gene matches: 7. The germline gives CDR1 SGHDT, CDR2 YYEEEE. The CDR3 runs 16 residues. CDR3 nucleotide sequence: TGTGCCAGCAGCTTTTCGACAGGGGGCCCATACACTGAAGCTTTCTTT. Translation: CASSFSTGGPYTEAFF.

The J gene is TRBJ1-6, the V gene TRBV19; D is uncertain. The V and J ends lost 5 bases and 0 bases respectively, with 11 bases between them. From germline, CDR1 is LNHDA and CDR2 SQIVND (reference sequence). CDR3 length: 16 residues. CDR3 in DNA: TGTGCCAGTAGTCCCGGGTGGAGCTCCTATAATTCACCCCTCCACTTT. As protein: CASSPGWSSYNSPLHF.

The chain joins TRBV5-1 to TRBJ2-3; 7 bases align to TRBD1. V dropped 5 bases and J dropped 2; count of bases not matched to a gene: 8. Germline lookup yields CDR1 SGHRS and CDR2 YFSETQ. The CDR3 is 15 amino acids. CDR3 nucleotides: TGCGCCAGCAGTCCCGAGGGGGCTGTCACAGATACGCAGTATTTT. As protein: CASSPEGAVTDTQYF.

V is TRBV5-1 and J is TRBJ2-3, with TRBD1 identical over 10 bases. Germline V gene lookup returns CDR1 SGHRS and CDR2 YFSETQ. CDR3 length: 17 amino acids. V lost 1 base to trimming and J lost 1 base; unmatched junction nucleotides: 6. The CDR3 region is CASSLTGQGSGTDTQYF. CDR3 sequence (DNA): TGCGCCAGCAGCTTGACGGGACAGGGGTCAGGCACAGATACGCAGTATTTT.

This chain connects TRBV2 to TRBJ2-3; D perhaps matches TRBD2 (5 bases). Germline CDR1 and CDR2: SNHLY and FYNNEI. V lost 10 bases to trimming and J lost 1 base, with 9 bases between them. This CDR3 is built from 12 residues. CDR3 protein: CATLAGTDTQYF. DNA of the CDR3: TGTGCCACCCTAGCAGGCACAGATACGCAGTATTTT.

The rearrangement joins TRBV27 to TRBJ1-6, with TRBD1 matching over 9 bases. V dropped 6 bases and J dropped 7; count of bases not matched to a gene: 4. Germline CDR1 MNHEY, CDR2 SMNVEV (reference sequence). The CDR3 is 14 amino acids. The CDR3 protein is CASSKDRGNSPLHF. As DNA, the CDR3 is TGTGCCAGCAGCAAGGACAGGGGAAATTCACCCCTCCACTTT.

The chain has TRBV27 and TRBJ2-1; 8 bases match TRBD2. Germline CDR1 reads MNHEY; CDR2 reads SMNVEV (reference sequence). The CDR3 contains 14 residues. V was clipped by 4 bases and J by 5 bases; unmatched bases: 4. The CDR3 DNA reads as TGTGCCAGCAGTTACCAGCGGGGGAACAATGAGCAGTTCTTC. This gives the protein CASSYQRGNNEQFF.

This clone has a handful of counts. The CDR3 reads CASSWDSAYEQYF. The CDR3 region has the DNA TGTGCCAGCAGCTGGGACAGTGCCTACGAGCAGTACTTC. The gene calls are TRBV5-6 and TRBJ2-7; 7 bases are a match to TRBD1. CDR1 and CDR2 (germline): SGHDT, YYEEEE. The CDR3 is 13 residues long. Trimming at V came to 3 bases and at J to 2 bases, leaving 2 bases not matched to a gene.

The chain combines TRBV7-2 with TRBJ1-2; TRBD1 is a possible D gene (5 bases). Trimming stripped 1 base from V and 0 bases from J, with 9 bases between. This CDR3 has 15 amino acids. Germline loops: CDR1 SGHTA, CDR2 FQGNSA. Here the CDR3 reads CASSLGAGANYGYTF. CDR3 nucleotides: TGTGCCAGCAGCTTAGGGGCGGGGGCTAACTATGGCTACACCTTC. The variable domain in full, with the rest retrieved from reference TRBV7-2 and TRBJ1-2, is GAGVSQSPSNKVTEKGKDVELRCDPISGHTALYWYRQSLGQGLEFLIYFQGNSAPDKSGLPSDRFSAERTGGSVSTLTIQRTQQEDSAVYLCASSLGAGANYGYTFGSGTRLTVV.

This sequence joins TRBV30 and TRBJ1-2; TRBD1 is a possible D gene (5 bases). The V end lost 2 bases, the J end lost 1 base, and 14 bases lay between the germline ends. CDR3 length: 15 amino acids. The germline V gene has CDR1 GTSNPN and CDR2 SVGIG (reference sequence). The CDR3 spells CAWSFTLGDNYGYTF. CDR3 in DNA: TGTGCCTGGAGTTTCACTTTAGGGGATAACTATGGCTACACCTTC.

The chain has TRBV30 and TRBJ2-2, with TRBD2 matching over 7 bases. The V gene's germline CDR1 is GTSNPN and CDR2 SVGIG (reference sequence). V lost 3 bases to trimming and J lost 2 bases; unmatched junction nucleotides: 9. This CDR3 comprises 16 residues. The CDR3 reads CAWRGGWASNTGELFF. For the CDR3, the DNA is TGTGCCTGGAGGGGAGGGTGGGCCTCTAACACCGGGGAGCTGTTTTTT.

This chain links TRBV9 with TRBJ2-7; the match to TRBD2 covers 11 bases. The CDR3 contains 19 residues. V was clipped by 0 bases and J by 3 bases; unmatched bases: 14. CDR1 is SGDLS and CDR2 is YYNGEE in the germline V gene. CDR3 region: CASSVEDTSGSAWGYEQYF. CDR3 DNA: TGTGCCAGCAGCGTAGAGGATACTAGCGGGAGTGCTTGGGGCTACGAGCAGTACTTC. Variable domain in full (rest from reference TRBV9 and TRBJ2-7): DSGVTQTPKHLITATGQRVTLRCSPRSGDLSVYWYQQSLDQGLQFLIQYYNGEERAKGNILERFSAQQFPDLHSELNLSSLELGDSALYFCASSVEDTSGSAWGYEQYFGPGTRLTVT.

In DNA, the CDR3 is TGCGCCAGCAGCCAAGACCTATCCCGAGACAGAGCCTACGAGCAGTACTTC. Translation gives CASSQDLSRDRAYEQYF. The chain recombines TRBV4-3 with TRBJ2-7, with D possibly matching TRBD1 (5 bases). This CDR3 contains 17 residues. V shed 0 bases and J shed 2 bases, with 17 bases lying between them. Germline assignment: CDR1 LGHNA and CDR2 YSLEER.

This clone was counted between two and nine times. V is TRBV5-1 and J is TRBJ1-5; D perhaps matches TRBD1 (6 bases). CDR1 is SGHRS, CDR2 YFSETQ, per germline. This CDR3 is 14 amino acids long. The V end was cut by 3 bases, the J end by 6 bases, with 13 bases between. CDR3: CASSSDSGGQPQHF. CDR3 in DNA: TGCGCCAGCAGCTCGGACAGTGGCGGTCAGCCCCAGCATTTT.